Sequencing of this T cell receptor (beta chain) was carried out in a study of molecular identifiers for immune sequencing clone quantification. The CDR3 length is 11 residues. Germline V gives CDR1 SEHNR, CDR2 FQNEAQ (reference sequence). Trimming stripped 7 bases from V and 7 bases from J, with 7 bases between. TCRdb re-analysed the PCR reads in MiXCR, keeping a single row per CDR3 protein. The sample gives some 580,000 distinct CDR3 sequences, 25% of which show up once; 0.78% is in the top ten. Naive CD8 T cells were sorted as CD8+CD4-CCR7+CD45RA+. Findings and limits, study-wide: In naive cells, under 1% of molecules belonged to clones above 20 RNA copies, against over 97% in effector cells. Spiked Jurkat TCR RNA from one cell was reportedly detectable among over 800,000 naive cells.

A remark on this clonotype: Its specificity is unknown.

The rearrangement links TRBV7-9 to TRBJ2-2; D not certain. Sequenced input: naive CD8+ T cells from blood, with Jurkat cell RNA spiked in. The subset is: FACS-sorted CD8+CD4-CCR7+CD45RA+ naive T cells. This TCR was sampled from a human donor in good health. Some libraries in this study had Jurkat cell RNA spiked in. For the CDR3, the DNA is TGTGCCAGCATGCTGAGCGGGGAGCTGTTTTTT. Translated, it gives CASMLSGELFF.